Each of the 31 T cell receptor beta chains below was sequenced from the same sample in a study of blood T cell repertoires in COVID-19. Profiled with immunoSEQ multiplex PCR; TCRdb holds only in-frame clones, not every one. This sample has about 98,000 clones, with roughly 80% found just once. The material sequenced was peripheral blood. The receptors were gathered from a woman of 80 years or more with acute or convalescent COVID-19.

V gene TRBV5-1 combines with J gene TRBJ1-4, with TRBD1 as a possible D gene (5 bases). V was clipped by 4 bases and J by 5 bases, with 18 bases between them. Germline CDR1 and CDR2: SGHRS and YFSETQ. The CDR3 extends over 16 amino acids. The CDR3 DNA sequence: TGCGCCAGCAGCAGGGAGGGGTCTAATCCAAATGAAAAACTGTTTTTT. Encoded protein: CASSREGSNPNEKLFF.

V usage is TRBV20-1 and J usage is TRBJ1-6; D is ambiguous. The CDR3 loop spans 13 amino acids. V shed 3 bases and J shed 6 bases, with 9 bases lying between them. The germline CDR1 and CDR2 sequences are DFQATT and SNEGSKA (reference sequence). The CDR3: CSASLAGNSPLHF. Here the CDR3 DNA reads TGCAGTGCTAGTCTGGCGGGTAATTCACCCCTCCACTTT.

V and J are TRBV6-5 and TRBJ1-1; 7 nucleotides match TRBD1. Germline assignment: CDR1 MNHEY and CDR2 SVGAGI. The CDR3 totals 12 residues. The trim removed 8 bases at V and 3 bases at J, leaving 3 bases unmatched. The CDR3 region is CASGTGDTEAFF. As DNA, the CDR3 is TGTGCCAGCGGAACAGGGGACACTGAAGCTTTCTTT.

The sample holds one count of this clone. The chain combines TRBV2 with TRBJ2-5, with D possibly being TRBD2 (6 bases). Germline lookup yields CDR1 SNHLY and CDR2 FYNNEI. The CDR3 is 12 residues long. Trimming removed 2 bases from V and 5 bases from J, with 6 bases in between. The CDR3 sequence is CASSERGETQYF. DNA for the CDR3: TGTGCCAGCAGTGAACGGGGGGAGACCCAGTACTTC.

The V and J genes are TRBV30 and TRBJ2-1; D might be TRBD1 (6 bases). Trimming cost V 1 base and J 6 bases, with 7 bases left between them. This CDR3 is built from 12 residues. Germline V lookup: CDR1 GTSNPN, CDR2 SVGIG (reference sequence). This chain's CDR3 is CAWSGGGNEQFF. CDR3 nucleotide sequence: TGTGCCTGGAGTGGAGGGGGCAATGAGCAGTTCTTC.

The chain couples TRBV10-1 to TRBJ1-5; D possibly corresponds to TRBD1 (6 bases). The CDR3 covers 17 residues. Germline V lookup: CDR1 WNHNN, CDR2 SYGVQD (reference sequence). V shed 8 bases and J shed 1 base, with 21 bases lying between them. The CDR3 DNA sequence: TGCGCCAGCCACCAGGGGCAGGGAGAAGGCAGCAATCAGCCCCAGCATTTT. It translates to CASHQGQGEGSNQPQHF.

CDR3 region: CASSYSPKQGIYGYTF. The CDR3 DNA is TGTGCCAGCAGTTATTCCCCTAAACAGGGGATATATGGCTACACCTTC. This sequence joins TRBV6-5 and TRBJ1-2, with 7 bases fitting TRBD1. CDR3 size: 16 residues. Unmatched junction bases numbered 12, after V lost 3 bases and J lost 5 bases. Germline V gene sequence: CDR1 MNHEY, CDR2 SVGAGI.

The V and J genes are TRBV7-6 and TRBJ1-2; 11 positions agree with TRBD1. The CDR3 has 16 residues. Losses at the gene ends were 3 bases for V and 7 bases for J; bases not matched to a gene: 10. The germline CDR1 and CDR2 sequences are SGHVS and FNYEAQ. CDR3 nucleotides: TGTGCCAGCAGCTTCGCCCCGGGACAGGGGGGCGGTGGCTACACCTTC. Protein: CASSFAPGQGGGGYTF.

This clone occurred a few times. The gene calls are TRBV28 and TRBJ1-1; tentatively, D is TRBD1 (5 bases). Germline V gives CDR1 MDHEN, CDR2 SYDVKM. The CDR3 consists of 14 residues. Trimming took off 6 bases at V and 7 bases at J, with 18 bases between the two ends. For the CDR3, the DNA is TGTGCCAGCAGCCAATGGGGGGGGAAGGGTGAAGCTTTCTTT. It is translated as CASSQWGGKGEAFF.

This clone was found a few times. The chain employs TRBV5-1 and TRBJ1-3; D may be TRBD1 (5 bases). This CDR3 contains 15 residues. V dropped 1 base and J dropped 3 bases, with 11 bases sitting between them. Germline V gene sequence: CDR1 SGHRS, CDR2 YFSETQ. This chain's CDR3 is CASSLSGSNGNTIYF. The CDR3, as DNA: TGCGCCAGCAGCTTGTCAGGGTCAAATGGAAACACCATATATTTT.

The chain links TRBV27 to TRBJ1-1, with 7 nucleotides matching TRBD1. The V gene's germline CDR1 is MNHEY and CDR2 SMNVEV (reference sequence). J lost 6 bases, V lost 5 bases, and 6 bases had no gene match. The CDR3 has 13 residues. The DNA of the CDR3 is TGTGCCAGCAGTCCTTTGACAGGGCCTGAAGCTTTCTTT. It is translated as CASSPLTGPEAFF.

The J gene is TRBJ1-5, the V gene TRBV2; the match to TRBD1 covers 9 bases. The CDR3 length is 17 residues. V was clipped by 7 bases and J by 0 bases; unmatched bases: 10. CDR1 and CDR2 (germline): SNHLY, FYNNEI. Written as DNA, the CDR3 is TGTGCCAGCAACAGGGGGCGCTCCGCATATAGCAATCAGCCCCAGCATTTT. It encodes CASNRGRSAYSNQPQHF.

V and J are TRBV6-2 or TRBV6-3 and TRBJ2-1; D remains ambiguous. Trimming pared 6 bases from V and 8 bases from J, leaving 8 bases between. CDR3 length: 11 residues. Germline loops: CDR1 MNHEY, CDR2 SVGEGT. The CDR3 protein is CASSPRDEQFF. CDR3 nucleotides: TGTGCCAGCAGCCCCCGGGATGAGCAGTTCTTC.

This clone showed up just once. This sequence joins TRBV11-2 and TRBJ1-4; possible D gene TRBD1, 5 bases. This CDR3 has 15 residues. Per the germline V gene, CDR1 is SGHAT and CDR2 is FQNNGV. V lost 1 base to trimming and J lost 4 bases, with 10 bases between them. In DNA form, the CDR3 reads TGTGCCAGCAGCTTAGGACAGCTGTTTAATGAAAAACTGTTTTTT. Protein sequence: CASSLGQLFNEKLFF.

The CDR3 is CAISARGAGYTF. The DNA of the CDR3 is TGTGCCATCAGTGCCCGGGGAGCTGGCTACACCTTC. This chain connects TRBV10-3 to TRBJ1-2; D is uncertain. V was pared by 4 bases and J by 7 bases, with 10 bases between. CDR3 length: 12 residues. Germline-derived CDR1 and CDR2 are ENHRY and SYGVKD.

This clone was found once. V is TRBV27 and J is TRBJ1-1; TRBD1 is a possible D gene (6 bases). This CDR3 has 13 amino acids. V lost 5 bases to trimming and J lost 4 bases, with 11 bases between them. Germline CDR1 reads MNHEY; CDR2 reads SMNVEV (reference sequence). DNA of the CDR3: TGTGCCAGCAGTCCCGACAGGCTCACTGAAGCTTTCTTT. Encoded protein: CASSPDRLTEAFF.

This chain joins TRBV29-1 and TRBJ1-2, with TRBD1 identical over 7 bases. The length of the CDR3 is 11 residues. Germline-derived CDR1 and CDR2 are SQVTM and ANQGSEA. After removal of 6 bases from V and 6 bases from J, the junction contained 4 bases not matched to a gene. The CDR3 protein is CSVGGTDGYTF. Written as DNA, the CDR3 is TGCAGCGTCGGCGGGACAGATGGCTACACCTTC. Using reference TRBV29-1 and TRBJ1-2 for the parts outside the CDR3, the full variable domain is SAVISQKPSRDICQRGTSLTIQCQVDSQVTMMFWYRQQPGQSLTLIATANQGSEATYESGFVIDKFPISRPNLTFSTLTVSNMSPEDSSIYLCSVGGTDGYTFGSGTRLTVV.

J is TRBJ2-7 and V is TRBV28, with 7 bases matching TRBD1. The CDR3 is made up of 18 amino acids. V gave up 1 base and J gave up 1 base; unmatched junction bases: 13. Germline values: CDR1 MDHEN, CDR2 SYDVKM. Here the CDR3 reads CASSLYTGATLPSYEQYF. CDR3 bases: TGTGCCAGCAGTTTATATACAGGGGCGACCTTGCCTTCCTACGAGCAGTACTTC.

This clone appeared a few times. The chain joins TRBV5-1 to TRBJ1-2; 10 bases fit TRBD1. Germline CDR1 and CDR2: SGHRS and YFSETQ. V dropped 4 bases and J dropped 7; count of bases not matched to a gene: 4. This CDR3 is built from 13 residues. Written as DNA, the CDR3 is TGCGCCAGCAGCGAGGGGACAGGGGCTGGCTACACCTTC. This codes for CASSEGTGAGYTF.

This clone was seen a handful of times. The J gene is TRBJ2-1, the V gene TRBV7-2; D may be TRBD1 (6 bases). The CDR3 length is 16 residues. Per the germline V gene, CDR1 is SGHTA and CDR2 is FQGNSA. Trimming cost V 5 bases and J 9 bases, with 23 bases left between them. CDR3 nucleotides: TGTGCCAGCAGCCCTGGACAGACATTGAAGACGGGTGAGCAGTTCTTC. Translated, it gives CASSPGQTLKTGEQFF.

The rearrangement joins TRBV5-6 to TRBJ2-7, with 7 bases that match TRBD1. Germline V gene sequence: CDR1 SGHDT, CDR2 YYEEEE. J lost 0 bases, V lost 6 bases, and 9 bases had no gene match. This CDR3 has 15 residues. The CDR3 DNA reads TGTGCCAGCACCGGCCAGGGGGACCCCTCCTACGAGCAGTACGTC. Encoded protein: CASTGQGDPSYEQYV.

J is TRBJ1-5 and V is TRBV6-5; D call uncertain. Trimming stripped 7 bases from V and 0 bases from J, with 13 bases between. The germline CDR1 and CDR2 sequences are MNHEY and SVGAGI. The CDR3 runs to 15 residues. In nucleotides, the CDR3 is TGTGCCAGCAACAAAGAGGGTTATAGCAATCAGCCCCAGCATTTT. This gives the protein CASNKEGYSNQPQHF.

J is TRBJ2-2 and V is TRBV5-1, with D possibly TRBD2 on 5 matching bases. V shed 2 bases and J shed 3 bases, with 14 bases lying between them. The CDR3 consists of 16 residues. The germline V gene has CDR1 SGHRS and CDR2 YFSETQ. CDR3 residues: CASSLIPGVDTGELFF. CDR3 nucleotides: TGCGCCAGCAGCTTAATCCCCGGGGTGGACACCGGGGAGCTGTTTTTT. Full variable domain (remainder filled in from reference TRBV5-1 and TRBJ2-2): KAGVTQTPRYLIKTRGQQVTLSCSPISGHRSVSWYQQTPGQGLQFLFEYFSETQRNKGNFPGRFSGRQFSNSRSEMNVSTLELGDSALYLCASSLIPGVDTGELFFGEGSRLTVL.

This clone was detected only once. The V gene is TRBV12-3 or TRBV12-4, the J gene TRBJ2-7; D perhaps matches TRBD2 (6 bases). V lost 3 bases to trimming and J lost 7 bases, with 13 bases between them. The CDR3 loop spans 13 amino acids. The CDR3 is CASSFRRDQEQYF. CDR3 nucleotide sequence: TGTGCCAGCAGTTTTCGGAGGGATCAAGAGCAGTACTTC.

The chain combines TRBV4-2 with TRBJ1-2; TRBD1 agrees at 7 bases. The CDR3 loop spans 15 amino acids. The germline CDR1 and CDR2 sequences are LGHNA and YNFKEQ. V lost 4 bases and J lost 7; bases outside the gene matches: 12. As DNA, the CDR3 is TGTGCCAGCAGCCCGGTAGGGACAGCGGCAGCTGGCTACACCTTC. Protein product: CASSPVGTAAAGYTF.

V and J are TRBV7-9 and TRBJ2-5; 7 nucleotides line up with TRBD1. The trim removed 5 bases at V and 2 bases at J, leaving 5 bases unmatched. The CDR3 is 14 amino acids. Looked up from germline, CDR1 is SEHNR and CDR2 is FQNEAQ (reference sequence). The CDR3 protein is CASSPRDRQETQYF. The CDR3 DNA sequence: TGTGCCAGCAGCCCCCGGGACAGACAAGAGACCCAGTACTTC.

V gene TRBV19 combines with J gene TRBJ2-3; TRBD2 matches 7 bases. CDR1 and CDR2 from the germline V gene are LNHDA and SQIVND (reference sequence). CDR3 length: 14 amino acids. V gave up 3 bases and J gave up 4 bases; unmatched junction bases: 4. CDR3 residues: CASSIGGVADTQYF. CDR3 nucleotide sequence: TGTGCCAGTAGTATTGGGGGGGTTGCAGATACGCAGTATTTT. The entire variable domain, with the rest obtained from reference TRBV19 and TRBJ2-3, is as follows: DGGITQSPKYLFRKEGQNVTLSCEQNLNHDAMYWYRQDPGQGLRLIYYSQIVNDFQKGDIAEGYSVSREKKESFPLTVTSAQKNPTAFYLCASSIGGVADTQYFGPGTRLTVL.

The V call is TRBV28, the J call TRBJ2-6; D remains unclear. The CDR3 is made up of 16 amino acids. The germline V and J ends were trimmed by 4 bases and 0 bases, with 10 bases remaining between them. Germline V gives CDR1 MDHEN, CDR2 SYDVKM. The chain's CDR3 is CASSSQDRSGANVLTF. In nucleotides, the CDR3 is TGTGCCAGCAGTTCCCAGGATCGCTCTGGGGCCAACGTCCTGACTTTC. The variable domain in full, with the rest retrieved from reference TRBV28 and TRBJ2-6, is DVKVTQSSRYLVKRTGEKVFLECVQDMDHENMFWYRQDPGLGLRLIYFSYDVKMKEKGDIPEGYSVSREKKERFSLILESASTNQTSMYLCASSSQDRSGANVLTFGAGSRLTVL.

This chain uses TRBV27 with TRBJ2-5; 7 bases fit TRBD1. Germline-derived CDR1 and CDR2 are MNHEY and SMNVEV (reference sequence). The CDR3 totals 14 residues. Trimming removed 5 bases from V and 5 bases from J; junction bases left unmatched: 8. CDR3 sequence: CASSRKTGWETQYF. CDR3 DNA: TGTGCCAGCAGTCGAAAGACAGGGTGGGAGACCCAGTACTTC.

The V and J genes are TRBV19 and TRBJ2-2; the D gene is possibly TRBD1 (6 bases). Germline CDR1 and CDR2: LNHDA and SQIVND (reference sequence). This CDR3 is 13 amino acids long. V shed 5 bases and J shed 5 bases, with 9 bases lying between them. The CDR3 DNA reads TGTGCCAGTAGTGCAGGGGTTACCGGGGAGCTGTTTTTT. This gives the protein CASSAGVTGELFF.

This chain connects TRBV18 to TRBJ2-5, with a weak D call TRBD2 (7 bases). Trimming removed 6 bases from V and 5 bases from J, with 19 bases in between. CDR1 is KGHSH and CDR2 is LQKENI in the germline V gene. There are 15 residues in the CDR3. CDR3 in amino acids: CASSPFGGGRETQYF. The CDR3 coding sequence is TGTGCCAGCTCGCCCTTTGGCGGGGGCCGTGAGACCCAGTACTTC.